This entry lists 32 T cell receptor beta chains sequenced from one sample in a study of control samples from healthy donors and cancer patients. Assay used: immunoSEQ multiplex PCR; TCRdb lists only in-frame clones, some missing. This table has 200,000 or so clones, roughly nine tenths appearing once. What was sequenced was blood. All receptors come from a man in his thirties or forties in good health.

V and J are TRBV27 and TRBJ2-6, with D possibly matching TRBD1 (6 bases). This CDR3 region has 15 residues. The V gene's germline CDR1 is MNHEY and CDR2 SMNVEV (reference sequence). Trimming pared 5 bases from V and 2 bases from J, leaving 10 bases between. Written as DNA, the CDR3 is TGTGCCAGCAGTCAGGGACACCCTGGGGCCAACGTCCTGACTTTC. Protein product: CASSQGHPGANVLTF. Full variable domain (remainder filled in from reference TRBV27 and TRBJ2-6): EAQVTQNPRYLITVTGKKLTVTCSQNMNHEYMSWYRQDPGLGLRQIYYSMNVEVTDKGDVPEGYKVSRKEKRNFPLILESPSPNQTSLYFCASSQGHPGANVLTFGAGSRLTVL.

The CDR3, as DNA: TGCGCCAGCAGTCATTCGCAGGGGAAGGATGAGCAGTTCTTC. This gives the protein CASSHSQGKDEQFF. This chain uses TRBV10-1 with TRBJ2-1; possibly TRBD1 for D (6 bases). The CDR3 runs 14 residues. Trimming shortened V by 5 bases and J by 8 bases, and 16 bases separated the two germline ends. Germline V gives CDR1 WNHNN, CDR2 SYGVQD (reference sequence).

The J gene is TRBJ1-4, the V gene TRBV11-2; tentative D call: TRBD1 (5 bases). Germline values: CDR1 SGHAT, CDR2 FQNNGV. Trimming removed 0 bases from V and 10 bases from J, with 9 bases in between. The CDR3 length is 13 residues. CDR3 coding DNA: TGTGCCAGCAGCTTAGACAGGGCGGGAAAACTGTTTTTT. Protein product: CASSLDRAGKLFF.

The gene calls are TRBV6-6 and TRBJ1-1; tentative D call: TRBD1 (5 bases). Trimming removed 3 bases from V and 3 bases from J, with 11 bases in between. The CDR3 covers 14 residues. The germline V gene encodes CDR1 MNHNY and CDR2 SVGAGI (reference sequence). CDR3: CASSYGGADTEAFF. CDR3 DNA: TGTGCCAGCAGTTATGGTGGGGCGGACACTGAAGCTTTCTTT.

CDR3 amino acids: CASSRSDEQFF. The CDR3 DNA is TGTGCCAGCAGTCGATCCGATGAGCAGTTCTTC. This rearrangement joins TRBV3-1 (or the pseudogene TRBV3-2) to TRBJ2-1, with no clear D. Germline V lookup: CDR1 LGHDT, CDR2 YNNKEL (reference sequence). The CDR3 spans 11 residues. The V end was cut by 6 bases, the J end by 8 bases, with 8 bases between.

The chain uses TRBV9 and TRBJ2-3, with 8 bases aligning to TRBD1. Germline V gene sequence: CDR1 SGDLS, CDR2 YYNGEE. The J segment lost 4 bases and the V segment lost 2 bases, leaving 6 bases of the junction unmatched. This CDR3 contains 15 residues. The CDR3 nucleotides read TGTGCCAGCAGCGTCGGACAGGGCCGGGCAGATACGCAGTATTTT. Translated: CASSVGQGRADTQYF. Full variable domain (missing parts from reference TRBV9 and TRBJ2-3): DSGVTQTPKHLITATGQRVTLRCSPRSGDLSVYWYQQSLDQGLQFLIQYYNGEERAKGNILERFSAQQFPDLHSELNLSSLELGDSALYFCASSVGQGRADTQYFGPGTRLTVL.

V usage is TRBV6-5 and J usage is TRBJ1-5; 7 positions match TRBD1. Losses at the gene ends were 6 bases for V and 3 bases for J; bases not matched to a gene: 5. This CDR3 region has 14 residues. Germline assignment: CDR1 MNHEY and CDR2 SVGAGI. The CDR3 DNA reads TGTGCCAGCAGCGCCGGGACAGCCAATCAGCCCCAGCATTTT. Translation: CASSAGTANQPQHF.

J is TRBJ2-1 and V is TRBV5-1; D is perhaps TRBD2 (6 bases). This CDR3 comprises 13 residues. V was shortened by 5 bases and J by 6 bases, with 12 bases between the two germline ends. CDR1 is SGHRS, CDR2 YFSETQ, per germline. CDR3 DNA sequence: TGCGCCAGCAGTTCGGGAGAAATCAATGAGCAGTTCTTC. Protein: CASSSGEINEQFF. Full variable domain (outside the CDR3, taken from reference TRBV5-1 and TRBJ2-1): KAGVTQTPRYLIKTRGQQVTLSCSPISGHRSVSWYQQTPGQGLQFLFEYFSETQRNKGNFPGRFSGRQFSNSRSEMNVSTLELGDSALYLCASSSGEINEQFFGPGTRLTVL.

CDR3 DNA: TGTGCCAGCAGCGTACAGGGCCTGGAGGGCAATGAGCAGTTCTTC. This translates into CASSVQGLEGNEQFF. The chain couples TRBV7-9 to TRBJ2-1; D might be TRBD1 or TRBD2, each matching 6 bases. The CDR3 runs 15 residues. V gave up 5 bases and J gave up 6 bases, with 17 bases separating them. Germline CDR1 SEHNR, CDR2 FQNEAQ (reference sequence).

This chain connects TRBV3-1 (or the pseudogene TRBV3-2) to TRBJ1-1, with no clear D. The ends were cut back, 5 bases at V and 0 bases at J, with 4 bases in the middle. In germline, CDR1 is LGHDT, CDR2 YNNKEL (reference sequence). This CDR3 is built from 12 residues. CDR3 in amino acids: CASSNMNTEAFF. DNA for the CDR3: TGTGCCAGCAGCAACATGAACACTGAAGCTTTCTTT.

The chain links TRBV6-5 to TRBJ1-1; D remains unclear. V lost 5 bases to trimming and J lost 1 base, with 14 bases between them. Germline CDR1 is MNHEY and CDR2 is SVGAGI. The CDR3 sequence is 15 residues long. As DNA, the CDR3 is TGTGCCAGCAGTCCTAACGGCGGTAGGAACACTGAAGCTTTCTTT. It translates to CASSPNGGRNTEAFF.

This rearrangement joins TRBV29-1 to TRBJ1-1, with TRBD1 identical over 10 bases. Trimming removed 6 bases from V and 4 bases from J; junction bases left unmatched: 14. The CDR3 is made up of 16 amino acids. CDR1 and CDR2 (germline): SQVTM, ANQGSEA. CDR3 bases: TGCAGCGTCAAACCCCTTTACGGGACAGGGGCCACTGAAGCTTTCTTT. This sequence encodes CSVKPLYGTGATEAFF.

The V call is TRBV3-1 (or the pseudogene TRBV3-2), the J call TRBJ2-7; 8 nucleotides align to TRBD2. CDR3 size: 17 residues. Germline V gene sequence: CDR1 LGHDT, CDR2 YNNKEL (reference sequence). Germline trimming cut 0 bases from V and 2 bases from J; bases unmatched to any gene: 9. The CDR3 sequence: CASSQESGGTRAYEQYF. The CDR3 DNA is TGTGCCAGCAGCCAAGAGTCAGGCGGGACTAGGGCCTACGAGCAGTACTTC.

This chain uses TRBV5-6 with TRBJ2-7, with 7 bases identical to TRBD1. This CDR3 comprises 16 residues. Germline CDR1 SGHDT, CDR2 YYEEEE. Trimming took 4 bases from V and 0 from J; bases not matched to a gene: 10. For the CDR3, the DNA is TGTGCCAGCAGCAACGGCCCGGGACAGAGCTCCTACGAGCAGTACTTC. Translated, it gives CASSNGPGQSSYEQYF.

This chain links TRBV30 with TRBJ1-1; tentative D call: TRBD1 (6 bases). The CDR3 sequence is 14 residues long. In germline, CDR1 is GTSNPN, CDR2 SVGIG (reference sequence). V was cut by 3 bases and J by 2 bases, with 13 bases left in between. This CDR3 is CAWSLPGTNTEAFF. The CDR3 DNA reads as TGTGCCTGGAGCCTCCCGGGGACAAACACTGAAGCTTTCTTT.

The chain recombines TRBV10-1 with TRBJ1-6; TRBD1 might be the D (6 bases). Trimming shortened V by 0 bases and J by 7 bases, and 7 bases separated the two germline ends. Germline loops: CDR1 WNHNN, CDR2 SYGVQD (reference sequence). CDR3 length: 14 residues. CDR3 DNA sequence: TGCGCCAGCAGTGAGTCCACAGGGAATTCACCCCTCCACTTT. Translated, it gives CASSESTGNSPLHF.

This chain joins TRBV9 and TRBJ2-2; 15 nucleotides line up with TRBD2. V lost 4 bases and J lost 5; bases outside the gene matches: 6. Germline V gene data show CDR1 as SGDLS and CDR2 as YYNGEE. The CDR3 spans 17 residues. DNA of the CDR3: TGTGCCAGCAGCCCGAGGACTAGCGGGGGGGTAACCGGGGAGCTGTTTTTT. This codes for CASSPRTSGGVTGELFF.

The chain uses TRBV7-2 and TRBJ2-3, with a possible D match to TRBD1 (6 bases). Trimming removed 1 base from V and 4 bases from J, with 12 bases in between. Germline values: CDR1 SGHTA, CDR2 FQGNSA. The CDR3 runs to 15 residues. The CDR3, as DNA: TGTGCCAGCAGCTTAGTAACAGGGCGAGCAGATACGCAGTATTTT. It encodes CASSLVTGRADTQYF. The full variable domain, in which reference TRBV7-2 and TRBJ2-3 provide the parts outside the CDR3, is GAGVSQSPSNKVTEKGKDVELRCDPISGHTALYWYRQSLGQGLEFLIYFQGNSAPDKSGLPSDRFSAERTGGSVSTLTIQRTQQEDSAVYLCASSLVTGRADTQYFGPGTRLTVL.

The rearrangement uses TRBV25-1 and TRBJ1-1; 8 positions match TRBD1. The CDR3 covers 15 residues. From germline, CDR1 is MGHDK and CDR2 SYGVNS. The junction had 10 bases not matched to a gene; V was cut back by 2 bases and J by 8 bases. CDR3 amino acids: CASSEGRAGGIEAFF. The CDR3 DNA follows: TGTGCCAGCAGTGAAGGTAGGGCAGGGGGCATCGAAGCTTTCTTT.

CDR3 region: CASSQETFRNTEAFF. DNA for the CDR3: TGCGCCAGCAGCCAAGAGACATTCCGGAACACTGAAGCTTTCTTT. The chain is built from TRBV4-1 and TRBJ1-1; D gene unclear. Germline V gene lookup returns CDR1 MGHRA and CDR2 YSYEKL. Trimming stripped 0 bases from V and 1 base from J, with 9 bases between. This CDR3 spans 15 amino acids.

V and J are TRBV5-1 and TRBJ1-1; D unclear. Trimming took off 4 bases at V and 1 base at J, with 8 bases between the two ends. Germline V lookup: CDR1 SGHRS, CDR2 YFSETQ. This CDR3 is built from 13 residues. The CDR3 nucleotides read TGCGCCAGCAGCCGAACCCAGAACACTGAAGCTTTCTTT. Residues: CASSRTQNTEAFF. Using reference TRBV5-1 and TRBJ1-1 for the parts outside the CDR3, the full variable domain is KAGVTQTPRYLIKTRGQQVTLSCSPISGHRSVSWYQQTPGQGLQFLFEYFSETQRNKGNFPGRFSGRQFSNSRSEMNVSTLELGDSALYLCASSRTQNTEAFFGQGTRLTVV.

This chain connects TRBV7-7 to TRBJ1-1; D is perhaps TRBD1 (5 bases). This CDR3 region has 13 residues. Germline values: CDR1 SSHAT, CDR2 FNYEAQ (reference sequence). Trimming removed 5 bases from V and 5 bases from J, with 12 bases in between. The CDR3 spells CASSPYGGTEAFF. CDR3 in DNA: TGTGCCAGCAGCCCATATGGGGGGACTGAAGCTTTCTTT.

This chain joins TRBV29-1 and TRBJ2-7, with D possibly matching TRBD1 (5 bases). The CDR3 is made up of 11 amino acids. Between the trimmed V and J ends, which lost 4 bases and 5 bases, there was a span of 9 bases. The germline V gene has CDR1 SQVTM and CDR2 ANQGSEA. The CDR3 sequence: CSVAKGNEQYF. The CDR3 region has the DNA TGCAGCGTTGCGAAGGGGAACGAGCAGTACTTC.

The chain employs TRBV19 and TRBJ2-1, with 8 nucleotides matching TRBD1. The length of the CDR3 is 14 residues. The germline V gene encodes CDR1 LNHDA and CDR2 SQIVND (reference sequence). V lost 5 bases, J lost 6 bases, and 6 bases stayed unmatched. The CDR3 DNA is TGTGCCAGTAGTTTAGCACAGGGGGGCAATGAGCAGTTCTTC. Translated, it gives CASSLAQGGNEQFF.

The genes are TRBV6-5 and TRBJ2-7; no clear D. V lost 8 bases, J lost 2 bases, and 16 bases lay in between. Germline assignment: CDR1 MNHEY and CDR2 SVGAGI. The CDR3 is 14 residues long. The CDR3 reads CASVEGWSTYEQYF. In DNA form, the CDR3 reads TGTGCCAGCGTAGAAGGGTGGTCGACCTACGAGCAGTACTTC.

J is TRBJ2-5 and V is TRBV5-5; 7 nucleotides align to TRBD2. Germline V gene data show CDR1 as SGHKS and CDR2 as YYEKEE (reference sequence). The CDR3 covers 14 residues. V shed 4 bases and J 4 bases; nucleotides not matched to a gene: 7. The CDR3 here is CASSRNRGGETQYF. CDR3 in DNA: TGTGCCAGCAGCCGGAACCGCGGGGGAGAGACCCAGTACTTC.

The J gene is TRBJ1-3, the V gene TRBV30; D possibly corresponds to TRBD1 (5 bases). V lost 3 bases to trimming and J lost 2 bases, with 8 bases between them. The CDR3 has 13 amino acids. Germline V gene data show CDR1 as GTSNPN and CDR2 as SVGIG (reference sequence). The CDR3 loop is CAWSPGAGNTIYF. The CDR3 region has the DNA TGTGCCTGGAGCCCGGGGGCTGGAAACACCATATATTTT. Supplemented by reference TRBV30 and TRBJ1-3, the full variable domain reads SQTIHQWPATLVQPVGSPLSLECTVEGTSNPNLYWYRQAAGRGLQLLFYSVGIGQISSEVPQNLSASRPQDRQFILSSKKLLLSDSGFYLCAWSPGAGNTIYFGEGSWLTVV.

This chain's CDR3 is CASSMTSSEQYF. The CDR3 DNA reads TGCGCCAGCAGCATGACTAGCTCCGAGCAGTACTTC. The chain has TRBV5-1 and TRBJ2-7; 7 bases are shared with TRBD2. CDR1 is SGHRS, CDR2 YFSETQ, per germline. With 4 bases clipped from V and 6 bases from J, the junction kept 4 bases outside the gene matches. This CDR3 spans 12 amino acids. Complete variable domain (other parts from reference TRBV5-1 and TRBJ2-7): KAGVTQTPRYLIKTRGQQVTLSCSPISGHRSVSWYQQTPGQGLQFLFEYFSETQRNKGNFPGRFSGRQFSNSRSEMNVSTLELGDSALYLCASSMTSSEQYFGPGTRLTVT.

V is TRBV6-2 or TRBV6-3 and J is TRBJ1-2, with D hard to call. CDR1 MNHEY and CDR2 SVGEGT come from the germline V gene. The CDR3 covers 13 residues. V was trimmed by 3 bases and J by 6 bases, leaving 11 bases between them. The CDR3 protein is CASSYSGIDGYTF. The CDR3 DNA follows: TGTGCCAGCAGTTATTCCGGGATTGATGGCTACACCTTC.

The chain employs TRBV18 and TRBJ2-3, with 8 bases identical to TRBD2. Germline CDR1 KGHSH, CDR2 LQKENI. Unmatched junction bases numbered 6, after V lost 1 base and J lost 3 bases. The CDR3 is 16 amino acids. The DNA of the CDR3 is TGTGCCAGCTCACCACGGCGGCGGGGGGAAACAGATACGCAGTATTTT. Protein: CASSPRRRGETDTQYF.

The table lists this clone with a count of one. This chain uses TRBV10-2 with TRBJ2-7; 13 bases align to TRBD2. The CDR3 loop spans 15 amino acids. CDR1 and CDR2 (germline): WSHSY, SAAADI. Trimming took 5 bases from V and 0 from J; bases not matched to a gene: 1. In nucleotides, the CDR3 is TGCGCCAGCAGTCGACTAGCGGGGGGCTCCTACGAGCAGTACTTC. The encoded protein is CASSRLAGGSYEQYF.

The chain links TRBV2 to TRBJ1-1; 7 positions agree with TRBD1. CDR1 is SNHLY and CDR2 is FYNNEI in the germline V gene. The CDR3 extends over 16 amino acids. Losses at the gene ends were 3 bases for V and 1 base for J; bases not matched to a gene: 8. Written as DNA, the CDR3 is TGTGCCAGCAGTGAGGGACAGCCGGGTGGGAACACTGAAGCTTTCTTT. Translated, it gives CASSEGQPGGNTEAFF.